The 6 T cell receptor beta chains in this list originate from one sample, sequenced in a study of Ad26.COV2.S vaccination and SARS-CoV-2 variants. Regarding treatment: roughly 19 received Ad26.COV2.S at low or high dose, single or two shots; 5 received placebo; per-sample allocation not given. The samples were gathered on day 63 after the first injection of vaccine or placebo. The repertoire was sequenced with immunoSEQ multiplex PCR; TCRdb's copy has only in-frame clones and lacks some. The sample holds fewer than 500,000 clones, roughly 90% seen once. The sequencing here drew on peripheral blood, taken in a trial of Ad26.COV2.S vaccine versus placebo. The receptors come from a person aged 18-60 years who received the Ad26.COV2.S COVID-19 vaccine or a placebo.

The J gene is TRBJ2-3, the V gene TRBV10-3, with 7 bases that match TRBD1. Germline lookup yields CDR1 ENHRY and CDR2 SYGVKD. The CDR3 is 14 residues long. J was trimmed by 6 bases and V by 10 bases; bases with no gene match: 13. The CDR3 is CATLDRLTEDTQYF. The CDR3 coding sequence is TGTGCCACTCTGGACAGGCTGACTGAGGATACGCAGTATTTT.

The V call is TRBV20-1, the J call TRBJ2-1; D perhaps matches TRBD2 (7 bases). There are 14 residues in the CDR3. Trimming removed 3 bases at V and 8 bases at J, with 17 bases between. Germline V CDR1 and CDR2: DFQATT, SNEGSKA (reference sequence). The CDR3 here is CSASFLADSDEQFF. The DNA of the CDR3 is TGCAGTGCTAGTTTTCTAGCGGACAGCGATGAGCAGTTCTTC.

The gene calls are TRBV24-1 and TRBJ2-1; D gene ambiguous. CDR3 length equals 15 residues. Germline assignment: CDR1 KGHDR and CDR2 SFDVKD. Trimming removed 2 bases from V and 0 bases from J, with 7 bases in between. CDR3 bases: TGTGCCACCAGTGATTCCAGCCTCTCCTACAATGAGCAGTTCTTC. The encoded protein is CATSDSSLSYNEQFF.

The chain employs TRBV28 and TRBJ2-7; TRBD1 aligns across 8 bases. V lost 4 bases to trimming and J lost 2 bases; unmatched junction nucleotides: 4. This CDR3 has 14 residues. CDR1 and CDR2 from the germline V gene are MDHEN and SYDVKM. The CDR3 coding sequence is TGTGCCAGCAGTTCTGGACAGGGTCCCTACGAGCAGTACTTC. It yields the protein CASSSGQGPYEQYF.

The chain recombines TRBV28 with TRBJ1-1; TRBD1 aligns across 10 bases. This CDR3 spans 17 amino acids. The germline V gene encodes CDR1 MDHEN and CDR2 SYDVKM. Losses at the gene ends were 6 bases for V and 3 bases for J; bases not matched to a gene: 13. The DNA of the CDR3 is TGTGCCAGCAGAATCCCAACCGGGACAGGGGATGACACTGAAGCTTTCTTT. It codes for CASRIPTGTGDDTEAFF.

The J gene is TRBJ1-1, the V gene TRBV29-1, with TRBD1 identical over 10 bases. The CDR3 extends over 14 amino acids. CDR1 SQVTM and CDR2 ANQGSEA come from the germline V gene. Trimming took 6 bases from V and 1 from J; bases not matched to a gene: 5. CDR3 bases: TGCAGCGTGGGGGGACAGGGGTGGAACACTGAAGCTTTCTTT. This encodes CSVGGQGWNTEAFF.